Below are 27 T cell receptor beta chains sequenced from a single sample in a study of T-cell reconstitution after alpha-beta-depleted transplantation in children (dated by TCRdb to about 2016). The method behind the library was PCR. Sequencing took place on an Illumina HiSeq 2500. To normalize quantification of the TCRbeta repertoire, the TCR libraries were built with molecular barcoding that relied on unique molecular identifiers. TCRdb redid the processing of the public reads, applying fastp at Q25 and MiXCR, and retained in-frame beta chains. Rows merge per CDR3 protein into single entries with the most common DNA and genes. The sample table shows about 240,000 distinct CDR3 sequences, and under 30% are seen once. The ten largest clones take up around 2.5% of the sample. Per the publication, the treatment or condition label means: allogeneic hematopoietic cell transplantation with graft depleted of TCRalphabeta T cells and CD19 B cells.

Material: PBMCs, obtained before TCRalphabeta/CD19-depleted stem cell transplant. These receptors originate from a girl aged 2-9 years with Fanconi anemia, due to receive a stem cell transplant.

This clonotype has a count of ten or more. The rearrangement uses TRBV28 and TRBJ2-2; D gene unclear. Germline V gene data show CDR1 as MDHEN and CDR2 as SYDVKM. CDR3 length: 15 amino acids. The germline V and J ends were trimmed by 1 base and 5 bases, with 11 bases remaining between them. The CDR3 nucleotides read TGTGCCAGCAGTTTATTGGGAACTGAGACCGGGGAGCTGTTTTTT. This encodes CASSLLGTETGELFF.

This clonotype was seen repeatedly, ten times or more. The V gene is TRBV12-3 or TRBV12-4, the J gene TRBJ2-4; D may be TRBD2 (6 bases). Trimming took off 6 bases at V and 0 bases at J, with 15 bases between the two ends. The CDR3 has 16 amino acids. The CDR3 loop is CASSMTDGGAKNIQYF. The CDR3, as DNA: TGTGCCAGCAGCATGACGGACGGGGGAGCCAAAAACATTCAGTACTTC.

This clonotype showed up just a few times. The gene calls are TRBV28 and TRBJ2-3; D not certain. The V end lost 5 bases, the J end lost 10 bases, and 16 bases lay between the germline ends. This CDR3 comprises 13 residues. Germline values: CDR1 MDHEN, CDR2 SYDVKM. CDR3 region: CASSPDQVVPQYF. CDR3 nucleotides: TGTGCCAGCAGTCCAGATCAAGTAGTCCCGCAGTATTTT. The full variable domain, in which reference TRBV28 and TRBJ2-3 provide the parts outside the CDR3, is DVKVTQSSRYLVKRTGEKVFLECVQDMDHENMFWYRQDPGLGLRLIYFSYDVKMKEKGDIPEGYSVSREKKERFSLILESASTNQTSMYLCASSPDQVVPQYFGPGTRLTVL.

For the CDR3, the DNA is TGTGCCAGCAGTTCCGGGACCGCTGGCCTCGAGCAGTACTTC. Its protein product is CASSSGTAGLEQYF. This chain connects TRBV28 to TRBJ2-7; the D call may be TRBD1 or TRBD2 (5 bases each). With 4 bases removed from V and 6 bases from J, the gap between germline ends came to 16 bases. Germline CDR1 reads MDHEN; CDR2 reads SYDVKM. The CDR3 loop spans 14 amino acids.

Only a few counts were recorded for this clonotype. For the CDR3, the DNA is TGTGCCAGCAGTTTGGCAGGGGTCTTTTACGAGCAGTACTTC. This translates into CASSLAGVFYEQYF. The chain combines TRBV28 with TRBJ2-7; a possible D gene is TRBD1 (6 bases). The CDR3 extends over 14 amino acids. Germline loops: CDR1 MDHEN, CDR2 SYDVKM. Trimming removed 3 bases from V and 4 bases from J, with 13 bases in between.

V is TRBV3-1 and J is TRBJ2-7; TRBD2 agrees at 7 bases. Germline trimming cut 4 bases from V and 1 base from J; bases unmatched to any gene: 7. The V gene's germline CDR1 is LGHDT and CDR2 YNNKEL (reference sequence). The CDR3 sequence is 15 residues long. CDR3: CASSLSGRGSYEQYF. CDR3 bases: TGTGCCAGCAGCCTCAGCGGGCGGGGGTCCTACGAGCAGTACTTC.

This clonotype has just one count. The J gene is TRBJ2-1, the V gene TRBV29-1; the D gene is possibly TRBD2 (7 bases). With 4 bases removed from V and 1 base from J, the gap between germline ends came to 17 bases. Germline loops: CDR1 SQVTM, CDR2 ANQGSEA. The CDR3 runs 16 residues. This CDR3 reads CSVVWGRGRSYNEQFF. The CDR3, as DNA: TGCAGCGTTGTGTGGGGGCGGGGGAGGTCCTACAATGAGCAGTTCTTC.

Ten or more counts support this clonotype. The chain employs TRBV29-1 and TRBJ2-7, with D tentatively TRBD1 or TRBD2 (5 bases each). Per germline, CDR1 SQVTM and CDR2 ANQGSEA. This CDR3 has 15 amino acids. The germline V and J ends were trimmed by 0 bases and 4 bases, with 16 bases remaining between them. The CDR3 nucleotides are TGCAGCGTTGAAGATGGGGCGGCCCGCGGGTACGAGCAGTACTTC. As protein: CSVEDGAARGYEQYF.

This clonotype was observed a few times. V gene TRBV12-3 or TRBV12-4 combines with J gene TRBJ1-4; no firm D call. This CDR3 has 16 amino acids. V was shortened by 7 bases and J by 3 bases, with 18 bases between the two germline ends. The CDR3 here is CASTLLSGRPNEKLFF. CDR3 nucleotides: TGTGCCAGCACCCTGCTAAGTGGAAGACCTAATGAAAAACTGTTTTTT.

The table lists this clonotype with many counts. The genes are TRBV29-1 and TRBJ2-4; 14 positions match TRBD2. CDR3 length equals 16 residues. Trimming cost V 1 base and J 5 bases; bases outside gene matches: 4. From germline, CDR1 is SQVTM and CDR2 ANQGSEA. The CDR3 region is CSVEGGLAGVQNIQYF. CDR3 bases: TGCAGCGTTGAAGGGGGACTAGCGGGAGTCCAAAACATTCAGTACTTC.

This clonotype turned up a few times. The chain recombines TRBV29-1 with TRBJ1-2; D is perhaps TRBD1 (6 bases). This CDR3 spans 15 amino acids. From germline, CDR1 is SQVTM and CDR2 ANQGSEA. Between the trimmed V and J ends, which lost 0 bases and 5 bases, there was a span of 16 bases. The CDR3 is CSVEDQRGLGYGYTF. CDR3 DNA sequence: TGCAGCGTTGAAGATCAACGGGGGCTGGGGTATGGCTACACCTTC.

This clonotype was recorded at least ten times. The chain employs TRBV7-3 and TRBJ2-1, with 8 positions matching TRBD2. The CDR3 is 14 residues long. Looked up from germline, CDR1 is SGHTA and CDR2 is FQGTGA. V was pared by 2 bases and J by 4 bases, with 1 base of the junction left unmatched. CDR3 nucleotides: TGTGCCAGCAGCTTAGCGGGGGGTTACAATGAGCAGTTCTTC. Translating it yields CASSLAGGYNEQFF.

Only a few counts were recorded for this clonotype. The rearrangement uses TRBV20-1 and TRBJ2-2; D possibly uses TRBD1 or TRBD2 (7 bases each). The V and J ends lost 5 bases and 2 bases respectively, with 18 bases between them. This CDR3 contains 16 residues. Germline V gene lookup returns CDR1 DFQATT and CDR2 SNEGSKA (reference sequence). Here the CDR3 DNA reads TGCAGTGCTGAATCCAGCAGGGGGGGCAACACCGGGGAGCTGTTTTTT. Translation: CSAESSRGGNTGELFF.

The gene calls are TRBV7-2 and TRBJ1-2; a weak D match, TRBD1 (6 bases). Between the trimmed V and J ends, which lost 1 base and 3 bases, there was a span of 9 bases. The CDR3 runs to 14 residues. In germline, CDR1 is SGHTA, CDR2 FQGNSA. Written as DNA, the CDR3 is TGTGCCAGCAGCTTAGAAACAGGGTACTATGGCTACACCTTC. Amino acids: CASSLETGYYGYTF.

This clonotype was observed at least ten times. V and J are TRBV20-1 and TRBJ2-1; 10 nucleotides agree with TRBD1. The CDR3 has 15 amino acids. CDR1 is DFQATT and CDR2 is SNEGSKA in the germline V gene (reference sequence). The V segment lost 3 bases and the J segment 4 bases; nucleotides outside the gene matches: 6. The CDR3 region is CSARDRGFFYNEQFF. CDR3 in DNA: TGCAGTGCTAGGGACAGGGGGTTTTTTTACAATGAGCAGTTCTTC.

The sample holds many counts of this clonotype. CDR3 sequence (DNA): TGTGCCAGCCCCCGGGACGGACGCAATCAGCCCCAGCATTTT. Its translation: CASPRDGRNQPQHF. V gene TRBV25-1 combines with J gene TRBJ1-5; possibly TRBD1 for D (5 bases). V lost 8 bases and J 2 bases, leaving 13 bases between the germline ends. CDR3 length: 14 amino acids. CDR1 and CDR2 (germline): MGHDK, SYGVNS.

The chain links TRBV29-1 to TRBJ2-5; D gene uncertain. CDR3 length equals 12 residues. Germline V gives CDR1 SQVTM, CDR2 ANQGSEA. V was cut by 4 bases and J by 1 base, with 7 bases left in between. As DNA, the CDR3 is TGCAGCGTTGGGGCTTTCCAAGAGACCCAGTACTTC. The encoded protein is CSVGAFQETQYF. The whole variable domain, filled in from reference TRBV29-1 and TRBJ2-5, reads SAVISQKPSRDICQRGTSLTIQCQVDSQVTMMFWYRQQPGQSLTLIATANQGSEATYESGFVIDKFPISRPNLTFSTLTVSNMSPEDSSIYLCSVGAFQETQYFGPGTRLLVL.

This clonotype was observed many times. The chain carries TRBV12-3 or TRBV12-4 and TRBJ1-6, with a possible D match to TRBD1 (5 bases). V was cut by 3 bases and J by 5 bases, with 8 bases left in between. The CDR3 spans 14 residues. The CDR3 here is CASSFGTDNSPLHF. DNA of the CDR3: TGTGCCAGCAGTTTCGGGACGGATAATTCACCCCTCCACTTT.

This rearrangement joins TRBV5-1 to TRBJ2-3, with no clear D. This CDR3 is built from 12 residues. Germline loops: CDR1 SGHRS, CDR2 YFSETQ. The ends were cut back, 4 bases at V and 6 bases at J, with 9 bases in the middle. The CDR3 nucleotides are TGCGCCAGCAGCCAACAACTGGATACGCAGTATTTT. Its translation: CASSQQLDTQYF.

V usage is TRBV10-3 and J usage is TRBJ1-1, with a weak D call TRBD1 (6 bases). CDR3 length: 15 amino acids. V dropped 3 bases and J dropped 2 bases, with 13 bases sitting between them. The germline gives CDR1 ENHRY, CDR2 SYGVKD. CDR3 coding DNA: TGTGCCATCAGTGATCCTACAGGGAGTAACACTGAAGCTTTCTTT. Protein product: CAISDPTGSNTEAFF.

The chain links TRBV28 to TRBJ1-1, with D possibly matching TRBD1 (6 bases). Germline V gives CDR1 MDHEN, CDR2 SYDVKM. The CDR3 has 13 amino acids. V was clipped by 6 bases and J by 1 base, with 9 bases between them. CDR3 sequence reads: CASRATGNTEAFF. The CDR3 coding sequence is TGTGCCAGCAGGGCGACAGGGAACACTGAAGCTTTCTTT.

The chain joins TRBV5-1 to TRBJ1-3; D gene ambiguous. V shed 4 bases and J shed 7 bases, with 12 bases lying between them. The length of the CDR3 is 13 residues. The germline CDR1 and CDR2 sequences are SGHRS and YFSETQ. The DNA of the CDR3 is TGCGCCAGCAGCCCCGGGAAAGGGAACACCATATATTTT. Its protein product is CASSPGKGNTIYF.

This clonotype was counted many times. The chain combines TRBV29-1 with TRBJ2-7; 7 bases match TRBD2. Germline assignment: CDR1 SQVTM and CDR2 ANQGSEA. The trim removed 7 bases at V and 3 bases at J, leaving 12 bases unmatched. The CDR3 loop spans 14 amino acids. The CDR3 reads CSALGSREVYEQYF. The CDR3 DNA is TGCAGCGCTCTCGGGAGCCGGGAGGTCTACGAGCAGTACTTC.

At least ten counts were recorded for this clonotype. The rearrangement uses TRBV20-1 and TRBJ2-1, with a possible D match to TRBD2 (5 bases). This CDR3 comprises 12 residues. CDR1 is DFQATT and CDR2 is SNEGSKA in the germline V gene (reference sequence). With 5 bases removed from V and 4 bases from J, the gap between germline ends came to 9 bases. The CDR3 DNA reads TGCAGTGCTTCCACTAGGTACAATGAGCAGTTCTTC. Protein: CSASTRYNEQFF.

The rearrangement joins TRBV20-1 to TRBJ1-1, with D uncertain. V shed 3 bases and J shed 3 bases, with 8 bases lying between them. The CDR3 extends over 12 amino acids. In germline, CDR1 is DFQATT, CDR2 SNEGSKA (reference sequence). The CDR3 region is CSASRIYTEAFF. CDR3 sequence (DNA): TGCAGTGCTAGCCGGATCTACACTGAAGCTTTCTTT.

This clonotype was seen ten or more times. The chain combines TRBV29-1 with TRBJ2-1; TRBD2 matches 13 bases. The CDR3 consists of 14 residues. The germline V gene has CDR1 SQVTM and CDR2 ANQGSEA. V was clipped by 6 bases and J by 6 bases; unmatched bases: 5. The CDR3 DNA is TGCAGCGTGGACCGACTAGCGGGAGGCAATGAGCAGTTCTTC. This translates into CSVDRLAGGNEQFF.

In its sample, this clonotype was seen a few times. The V call is TRBV29-1, the J call TRBJ2-7; 8 bases line up with TRBD1. V was pared by 3 bases and J by 1 base, with 8 bases of the junction left unmatched. The CDR3 is 15 amino acids. CDR1 is SQVTM and CDR2 is ANQGSEA in the germline V gene. CDR3 nucleotide sequence: TGCAGCGTTGAGGGGACAGGACCAAAATCCTACGAGCAGTACTTC. It codes for CSVEGTGPKSYEQYF.